A selection of T cell receptor beta chains follows, all from one sample in a study of control samples from healthy donors and cancer patients. Here immunoSEQ multiplex PCR was the method, and the copy in TCRdb shows in-frame clones only, minus some. The data contain approximately 89,000 clones, roughly 86% of them singletons. What was sequenced was blood. These receptors all stem from a man in his fifties in good health. Each CDR3 is given with its conserved first and last residue. The D gene is left open where the match is weak. Some rows have no size entry. The others give once, few or many, or a class for an expanded clone.

cdr3_aa cdr3_nt v_call d_call clone_size j_call
CASSPVRGGASETQYF TGTGCCAGCAGCCCCGTGAGAGGAGGCGCCTCAGAGACCCAGTACTTC TRBV5-6 NA few TRBJ2-5
CASSETSEDEQFF TGTGCCAGCAGCGAGACTAGCGAGGATGAGCAGTTCTTC TRBV11-2 TRBD2 once TRBJ2-1
CASSLGADGYTF TGTGCCAGCAGTCTGGGGGCGGATGGCTACACCTTC TRBV28 NA NA TRBJ1-2
CASSYKGGPNTDTQYF TGTGCCAGCAGTTATAAGGGGGGTCCCAACACAGATACGCAGTATTTT TRBV6-6 NA NA TRBJ2-3
CAWGTVLNQPQHF TGTGCCTGGGGGACAGTTCTCAATCAGCCCCAGCATTTT TRBV30 TRBD1 once TRBJ1-5
CASSFYGRSYNEQFF TGTGCCAGCAGCTTTTACGGGAGGTCCTACAATGAGCAGTTCTTC TRBV7-9 TRBD2 once TRBJ2-1
CASSPFRFDRMFNNQPQHF TGTGCCAGCAGTCCCTTCCGATTTGACAGAATGTTTAATAATCAGCCCCAGCATTTT TRBV6-6 NA NA TRBJ1-5
CASTPGQGTYNQPQHF TGTGCCAGCACCCCAGGACAGGGGACTTACAATCAGCCCCAGCATTTT TRBV6-2/TRBV6-3 TRBD1 NA TRBJ1-5
CSVSATSGAYNEQFF TGCAGCGTTTCCGCGACTAGCGGGGCCTACAATGAGCAGTTCTTC TRBV29-1 TRBD2 NA TRBJ2-1
CASSSDRGGYEQYF TGTGCCAGCAGCTCGGACAGGGGTGGCTACGAGCAGTACTTC TRBV7-2 TRBD1 NA TRBJ2-7
CAWSVKDYGYTF TGTGCCTGGAGTGTAAAGGACTATGGCTACACCTTC TRBV30 NA NA TRBJ1-2
CATGEDLTEAFF TGTGCGACGGGGGAGGACCTCACTGAAGCTTTCTTT TRBV6-5 NA NA TRBJ1-1
CASSKQGLAGGWSTDTQYF TGTGCCAGCTCCAAGCAGGGCCTAGCGGGAGGGTGGAGCACAGATACGCAGTATTTT TRBV7-2 TRBD2 NA TRBJ2-3
CASGLTRQEGNTEAFF TGTGCTAGTGGTTTAACTCGCCAGGAGGGGAACACTGAAGCTTTCTTT TRBV12-5 NA NA TRBJ1-1
CASSHQFTGGGYEQYF TGCGCCAGCAGCCATCAATTTACAGGGGGCGGCTACGAGCAGTACTTC TRBV4-3 TRBD1 NA TRBJ2-7
CASSTPSGGYNEQFF TGTGCCAGCAGTACACCTAGCGGGGGGTACAATGAGCAGTTCTTC TRBV27 TRBD2 NA TRBJ2-1
CASSFGDGEETQYF TGCGCCAGCAGCTTCGGGGATGGGGAGGAGACCCAGTACTTC TRBV5-1 NA NA TRBJ2-5
CASSQSGTGGVGGGTDTQYF TGCGCCAGCAGCCAGTCCGGGACAGGGGGCGTCGGGGGTGGCACAGATACGCAGTATTTT TRBV4-1 TRBD1 few TRBJ2-3
CASSEALLRVHEQYF TGTGCCAGCAGTGAAGCGCTTCTTAGGGTTCACGAGCAGTACTTC TRBV2 NA NA TRBJ2-7
CAWSAKTGSTEAFF TGTGCCTGGAGTGCCAAGACAGGGAGCACTGAAGCTTTCTTT TRBV30 TRBD1 NA TRBJ1-1
CAWTAGTGYGYTF TGTGCCTGGACCGCCGGGACAGGATATGGCTACACCTTC TRBV30 TRBD1 NA TRBJ1-2
CAWSILNTEAFF TGTGCCTGGAGTATTTTGAACACTGAAGCTTTCTTT TRBV30 NA NA TRBJ1-1
CASSQVGSGLGYTF TGCGCCAGCAGCCAAGTGGGTAGCGGTCTCGGCTACACCTTC TRBV4-1 NA NA TRBJ1-2